The T cell receptor beta chain under discussion was sequenced for a study of regulatory T cells in long-lasting Graves disease. Looking at the study overall: Newly diagnosed Graves' patients had under 3 months of antithyroid drugs. Notes on the study in general: Persistent patients had more shared public clonotypes (under 3,000) than new patients (about 870).

Per germline, CDR1 MNHNS and CDR2 SASEGT. This CDR3 has 14 residues. The time point was: newly diagnosed GD, antithyroid drugs for less than 3 months. The TCR library was made from RNA that had been extracted from PBMCs in TRIzol. Libraries of TCR beta came from iRepertoire HTBI primers plus Arm-PCR of CDR3 regions. TCRdb itself ran the multiplex PCR reads through MiXCR, one entry per CDR3 protein. The profile shows roughly 610,000 distinct CDR3 sequences, 15% to 20% of them singletons. A remark on this clonotype: What it binds is not known. With a much larger clone just one base away, this may be a read error.

This same sample was also part of a study on T cells in Graves' hyperthyroidism and ophthalmopathy.

This TCR came from a man in his late teens or twenties with Graves disease. The starting material was peripheral blood mononuclear cells (PBMCs), obtained at new diagnosis, from a patient treated with antithyroid drugs. The chain has TRBV6-1 and TRBJ2-7; 11 positions agree with TRBD2. CDR3 nucleotides: TGTGCCAGCAGATCTAGCGGGAGGTCCTTCGAGCAGTACTTC. Its protein product is CASRSSGRSFEQYF.